What follows are 32 T cell receptor beta chains derived from one specimen sequenced in a study of tumor-infiltrating lymphocytes in primary liver carcinoma. Co-extracting RNA and DNA was done with roughly 17-34 mg of unsorted bulk tissue as input. The authors made TCR beta cDNA from around 500 ng total RNA with a constant-region primer. Generation of the TCR beta libraries relied on three nested multiplex PCR rounds using slightly modified ARM-PCR. The two initial PCR rounds, about 9 cycles each, used TRBV1-TRBV30 forward and C-beta reverse primers. TCRdb re-called the multiplex PCR reads with MiXCR, one entry per CDR3 protein. The sample includes 90,000 to 150,000 distinct CDR3 sequences, about two thirds seen only once; the top ten take more than 8%. Input material: tumor-adjacent normal liver tissue. Receptors were obtained from a woman between 55 and 75 years old with primary liver carcinoma and hepatitis B virus infection.

About this clonotype itself: A much larger clone sits a single nucleotide away, making a read error possible. The chain recombines TRBV28 with TRBJ2-7, with unresolved D. Per the germline V gene, CDR1 is MDHEN and CDR2 is SYDVKM. The CDR3 has 12 amino acids. CDR3 protein: CASNSYSYDQYF. For the CDR3, the DNA is TGTGCCAGCAATAGCTACTCCTACGATCAGTACTTC.

As regards this clonotype: Being one base from a much bigger clone, this may be a read error. The chain carries TRBV28 and TRBJ2-1; TRBD2 matches at 11 bases. This CDR3 has 17 residues. Germline V gene sequence: CDR1 MDHEN, CDR2 SYDVKM. Trimming took 6 bases from V and 7 from J; bases not matched to a gene: 14. The CDR3: CASRFPLLAGAGNEQFF. The CDR3 DNA reads TGTGCCAGCAGATTCCCTCTACTAGCGGGAGCGGGAAATGAGCAGTTCTTC. The full variable domain, its missing parts supplied by reference TRBV28 and TRBJ2-1, is DVKVTQSSRYLVKRTGEKVFLECVQDMDHENMFWYRQDPGLGLRLIYFSYDVKMKEKGDIPEGYSVSREKKERFSLILESASTNQTSMYLCASRFPLLAGAGNEQFFGPGTRLTVL.

This clonotype was recorded at least ten times. The J gene is TRBJ2-3, the V gene TRBV28; maybe TRBD1 (6 bases). V dropped 8 bases and J dropped 1 base, with 16 bases sitting between them. The CDR3 is 15 residues long. Germline CDR1 reads MDHEN; CDR2 reads SYDVKM. CDR3 in amino acids: CASGLNRAGTDTQYF. CDR3 in DNA: TGTGCCAGCGGGCTAAACAGGGCTGGCACAGATACGCAGTATTTT.

Of note for this clonotype: One junction end does not reproduce the germline sequence, and a read error may be involved. The chain links TRBV28 to TRBJ2-1; TRBD2 matches 11 bases. The CDR3 totals 16 residues. CDR1 and CDR2 from the germline V gene are MDHEN and SYDVKM. The CDR3 region is CVSNATSGRSPNEQFF. CDR3 bases: TGTGTCAGCAACGCCACTAGCGGGAGATCTCCTAATGAGCAGTTCTTC.

This clonotype was seen a few times. Being one base from a much bigger clone, this may be a read error. The gene calls are TRBV28 and TRBJ2-3, with D perhaps TRBD1 or TRBD2 (7 bases each). Germline CDR1 is MDHEN and CDR2 is SYDVKM. The CDR3 is made up of 15 amino acids. The CDR3 loop is CASSFGRGGTDTRYF. CDR3 sequence (DNA): TGTGCCAGCAGTTTCGGCAGGGGAGGGACAGATACGCGGTATTTT.

Turning to this clonotype: At one end the junction does not follow the germline gene, possibly because of a read error. This chain links TRBV4-2 with TRBJ1-3; 9 nucleotides line up with TRBD1. The CDR3 covers 17 residues. Germline assignment: CDR1 LGHNA and CDR2 YNFKEQ. The CDR3 loop reads CVSSLETTGGYGNTIYF. In DNA form, the CDR3 reads TGTGTCAGCAGCCTAGAGACGACAGGGGGATACGGAAACACCATATATTTT.

Turning to this clonotype: The junction differs from germline at one of its ends, possibly a read error. The gene calls are TRBV6-5 and TRBJ2-1; D ambiguous. CDR3 length: 14 amino acids. CDR1 MNHEY and CDR2 SVGAGI come from the germline V gene. The CDR3 sequence: CTSSYSPSTNEQFF. CDR3 bases: TGTACCAGCAGTTACTCCCCTAGTACTAATGAGCAGTTCTTC.

With regard to this clonotype: The conserved closing phenylalanine or tryptophan is absent in this CDR3, likely reflecting a read error. This chain connects TRBV6-5 to TRBJ2-1; D is perhaps TRBD1 or TRBD2 (5 bases each). Germline loops: CDR1 MNHEY, CDR2 SVGAGI. The CDR3 consists of 15 residues. Trimming took 6 bases from V and 7 from J, leaving 19 bases between them. The DNA for the CDR3 is TGTGCCAGCAGGACGAGGGATAGGGGAAGGAATGAGCAGTTCCTC. Translating it yields CASRTRDRGRNEQFL.

The rearrangement links TRBV7-2 to TRBJ2-7; no clear D gene. Between the trimmed V and J ends, which lost 5 bases and 9 bases, there was a span of 14 bases. Germline CDR1 and CDR2: SGHTA and FQGNSA. CDR3 size: 12 residues. The chain's CDR3 is CASSPLGRVQYF. In DNA form, the CDR3 reads TGTGCCAGCAGCCCTCTCGGCCGCGTGCAGTACTTC. The variable domain in full, completed from reference TRBV7-2 and TRBJ2-7, reads GAGVSQSPSNKVTEKGKDVELRCDPISGHTALYWYRQSLGQGLEFLIYFQGNSAPDKSGLPSDRFSAERTGGSVSTLTIQRTQQEDSAVYLCASSPLGRVQYFGPGTRLTVT.

V usage is TRBV7-8 and J usage is TRBJ1-6, with 10 nucleotides matching TRBD1. CDR3 size: 15 residues. Germline-derived CDR1 and CDR2 are SGHVS and FQNEAQ. V was clipped by 7 bases and J by 6 bases; unmatched bases: 6. The CDR3 sequence: CASNPRDRGNSPLHF. The CDR3 nucleotides are TGTGCCAGCAATCCCCGGGACAGGGGTAATTCACCCCTCCACTTT.

V usage is TRBV10-3 and J usage is TRBJ2-7; D unclear. CDR3 size: 15 residues. Trimming stripped 3 bases from V and 3 bases from J, with 15 bases between. Looked up from germline, CDR1 is ENHRY and CDR2 is SYGVKD. The CDR3 here is CAISDRSRKGYEQYF. CDR3 DNA sequence: TGTGCCATCAGTGACCGGTCCAGGAAGGGCTACGAGCAGTACTTC.

With respect to this clonotype: Germline and junction disagree at one end, which may indicate a read error. This chain connects TRBV6-5 to TRBJ1-5, with D unresolved. The CDR3 extends over 14 amino acids. Germline V CDR1 and CDR2: MNHEY, SVGAGI. The CDR3 DNA follows: TGTGCCAGCAGTACCGAACAGAGCAATCAGCCTCAGCATTTT. It encodes CASSTEQSNQPQHF.

Notes on this clonotype: Here the CDR3 omits its conserved ending phenylalanine or tryptophan, so a read error is the likely source. The DNA is omitted, as the CDR3 cannot be located on it reliably, and the CDR3 follows TCRdb's listing. The chain uses TRBV29-1 and TRBJ2-1. Germline values: CDR1 SQVTM, CDR2 ANQGSEA. The CDR3 is made up of 13 amino acids, end residues included. The CDR3 sequence is CSVQAGRSNEQSL.

In the case of this clonotype: An end of the junction does not agree with germline; a read error may underlie this. The CDR3 DNA reads TGCGCCAGAAGCCCCAGGGTACCTGGCACTGAAGCTTTCTTT. It is translated as CARSPRVPGTEAFF. The rearrangement uses TRBV4-1 and TRBJ1-1, with D possibly being TRBD1 (5 bases). Germline CDR1 is MGHRA and CDR2 is YSYEKL. This CDR3 region has 14 residues.

The table lists this clonotype with many counts. V and J are TRBV12-3 or TRBV12-4 and TRBJ2-3; the match to TRBD2 covers 7 bases. The CDR3 spans 15 residues. Unmatched junction bases numbered 7, after V lost 3 bases and J lost 4 bases. The CDR3 is CASSLGVGRADTQYF. The CDR3 coding sequence is TGTGCCAGCAGTTTGGGCGTAGGGAGGGCAGATACGCAGTATTTT.

About this clonotype itself: A read error may explain this, as a much larger clone is one base away. The rearrangement links TRBV7-9 to TRBJ2-7, with D possibly being TRBD1 (5 bases). This CDR3 has 13 amino acids. CDR1 and CDR2 from the germline V gene are SEHNR and FQNEAQ (reference sequence). The CDR3 sequence is CTSSLVDSYEQYF. As DNA, the CDR3 is TGTACCAGCAGCTTAGTTGACAGCTACGAGCAGTACTTC.

Points on this clonotype: One junction end disagrees with the germline gene, perhaps due to a read error. The chain joins TRBV28 to TRBJ1-2, with TRBD1 as a possible D gene (5 bases). Germline V gene lookup returns CDR1 MDHEN and CDR2 SYDVKM. This CDR3 is built from 12 residues. CDR3 protein: CATGGVTYCYTF. The CDR3 coding sequence is TGTGCCACCGGGGGTGTCACCTATTGCTACACCTTC.

This clonotype was counted only a few times. The CDR3, as DNA: TGTGCCAGCAGCTTAGAAGGGACTAACACCGGGGAGCTGTTTTTT. Amino acids: CASSLEGTNTGELFF. This chain joins TRBV7-3 and TRBJ2-2; tentative D call: TRBD2 (6 bases). The V end lost 2 bases, the J end lost 2 bases, and 9 bases lay between the germline ends. The CDR3 extends over 15 amino acids. CDR1 is SGHTA, CDR2 FQGTGA, per germline. Complete variable domain (other parts from reference TRBV7-3 and TRBJ2-2): GAGVSQTPSNKVTEKGKYVELRCDPISGHTALYWYRQSLGQGPEFLIYFQGTGAADDSGLPNDRFFAVRPEGSVSTLKIQRTERGDSAVYLCASSLEGTNTGELFFGEGSRLTVL.

Points on this clonotype: A much larger clone sits a single nucleotide away, making a read error possible. CDR3 in amino acids: CASSLMRRVASFGSGANVLTF. Here the CDR3 DNA reads TGTGCCAGCAGCTTAATGCGGAGGGTGGCGAGTTTTGGGTCTGGGGCCAACGTCCTGACTTTC. V is TRBV7-8 and J is TRBJ2-6; perhaps TRBD2 as D (6 bases). Trimming took off 2 bases at V and 1 base at J, with 24 bases between the two ends. The CDR3 has 21 amino acids. The germline CDR1 and CDR2 sequences are SGHVS and FQNEAQ.

Note on this clonotype: At one boundary the junction diverges from the germline segment, which might be a read error. The chain is built from TRBV12-3 or TRBV12-4 and TRBJ1-1; D might be TRBD1 (5 bases). CDR3 size: 13 residues. For the CDR3, the DNA is TGTGCTAGCACCCTCGAGGGGCCGGCTAAAGCTTTCTTT. It codes for CASTLEGPAKAFF.

This clonotype showed up many times. This rearrangement joins TRBV29-1 to TRBJ1-4, with D hard to call. Trimming took off 4 bases at V and 4 bases at J, with 13 bases between the two ends. Germline assignment: CDR1 SQVTM and CDR2 ANQGSEA. This CDR3 is 14 amino acids long. The CDR3: CSVGGRNSNEKLFF. CDR3 nucleotide sequence: TGCAGCGTTGGCGGTCGTAACAGTAATGAAAAACTGTTTTTT.

This clonotype has ten or more counts. The genes are TRBV12-3 or TRBV12-4 and TRBJ1-5; TRBD1 might be the D (5 bases). The V and J ends lost 0 bases and 4 bases respectively, with 16 bases between them. The CDR3 sequence is 17 residues long. CDR3 DNA sequence: TGTGCCAGCAGTTTAGCCATGGGGGGGGAGCTTAATCAGCCCCAGCATTTT. This codes for CASSLAMGGELNQPQHF.

The V and J genes are TRBV28 and TRBJ2-5, with a tentative D call TRBD2 (7 bases). V lost 6 bases, J lost 4 bases, and 15 bases lay in between. This CDR3 region has 14 residues. Looked up from germline, CDR1 is MDHEN and CDR2 is SYDVKM. CDR3 nucleotides: TGTGCCAGCAGCCAAGGGGGGGGACGAGAGACCCAGTACTTC. As protein: CASSQGGGRETQYF.

J is TRBJ2-2 and V is TRBV20-1; no firm D call. The ends were cut back, 7 bases at V and 2 bases at J, with 11 bases in the middle. Germline V CDR1 and CDR2: DFQATT, SNEGSKA (reference sequence). The CDR3 loop spans 13 amino acids. In DNA, the CDR3 is TGCAGTGTCGCCCCCCCCAACACCGGGGAGCTGTTTTTT. It yields the protein CSVAPPNTGELFF.

Regarding this clonotype: Its ends do not fully match the called genes, so a read error is possible. This sequence joins TRBV29-1 and TRBJ2-2; possibly TRBD2 for D (5 bases). The length of the CDR3 is 14 residues. The germline V gene has CDR1 SQVTM and CDR2 ANQGSEA. CDR3 DNA sequence: TGCAGCCTTGGTCCCGGAGGTAACACCGGGGAGCTGGTTTTT. Its translation: CSLGPGGNTGELVF.

The chain uses TRBV12-3 or TRBV12-4 and TRBJ2-1; 10 bases match TRBD2. This CDR3 has 17 residues. J was trimmed by 1 base and V by 9 bases; bases with no gene match: 12. The CDR3 loop reads CASSGTSVSSSYNEQFF. In DNA form, the CDR3 reads TGTGCCAGTAGTGGGACTAGCGTGAGCAGTTCCTACAATGAGCAGTTCTTC.

Worth noting for this clonotype: Possible read error: a much larger clone is one base away. V usage is TRBV5-1 and J usage is TRBJ2-7; D is uncertain. The CDR3 is made up of 13 amino acids. Germline-derived CDR1 and CDR2 are SGHRS and YFSETQ. CDR3 sequence: CAGSLRLRDEQYF. The DNA for the CDR3 is TGCGCCGGCAGCTTGCGGCTAAGGGACGAGCAGTACTTC.

This clonotype was seen repeatedly, ten times or more. The V call is TRBV6-5, the J call TRBJ2-7; 9 nucleotides match TRBD2. The V and J ends lost 4 bases and 3 bases, in that order; junction bases with no gene match: 4. Germline CDR1 and CDR2: MNHEY and SVGAGI. CDR3 length: 14 residues. The CDR3 loop is CASSSSGANYEQYF. CDR3 DNA: TGTGCCAGCAGTTCTAGCGGGGCAAACTACGAGCAGTACTTC.

This clonotype appeared a few times. The CDR3: CSARPPGANVLTF. The CDR3 bases are TGCAGTGCTCGACCACCTGGGGCCAACGTCCTGACTTTC. The chain uses TRBV20-1 and TRBJ2-6; D unclear. Trimming removed 5 bases from V and 2 bases from J, with 7 bases in between. The CDR3 has 13 amino acids. Germline CDR1 is DFQATT and CDR2 is SNEGSKA (reference sequence).

Notes on this clonotype: One end of the junction fails to match germline, which may point to a read error. V is TRBV6-2 or TRBV6-3 and J is TRBJ2-5; D is unclear. Germline CDR1 is MNHEY and CDR2 is SVGEGT. This CDR3 is built from 15 residues. The CDR3 loop reads CAISIAAGPQETQYF. CDR3 in DNA: TGTGCCATCAGTATAGCCGCCGGCCCCCAAGAGACCCAGTACTTC.

This clonotype was seen a handful of times. The CDR3 ends on some other residue instead of the conserved phenylalanine or tryptophan, so this is likely a read error. No DNA is shown, since the ends of the CDR3 on it are uncertain; the CDR3 is the one TCRdb lists. The chain combines TRBV4-1 with TRBJ1-2; the D segment call TRBD1 is taken from the table without a DNA check. Inclusive of both ends, the CDR3 amounts to 18 amino acids. Germline CDR1 MGHRA, CDR2 YSYEKL. The CDR3 loop reads CASSQDRAGVRGNYGYTL.

The chain links TRBV12-3 or TRBV12-4 to TRBJ1-2; maybe TRBD1 (6 bases). V lost 8 bases, J lost 7 bases, and 17 bases lay in between. The CDR3 consists of 13 residues. For the CDR3, the DNA is TGTGCCAGCCGGAGGGGACATGGAAGTGGCTACACCTTC. The encoded protein is CASRRGHGSGYTF.